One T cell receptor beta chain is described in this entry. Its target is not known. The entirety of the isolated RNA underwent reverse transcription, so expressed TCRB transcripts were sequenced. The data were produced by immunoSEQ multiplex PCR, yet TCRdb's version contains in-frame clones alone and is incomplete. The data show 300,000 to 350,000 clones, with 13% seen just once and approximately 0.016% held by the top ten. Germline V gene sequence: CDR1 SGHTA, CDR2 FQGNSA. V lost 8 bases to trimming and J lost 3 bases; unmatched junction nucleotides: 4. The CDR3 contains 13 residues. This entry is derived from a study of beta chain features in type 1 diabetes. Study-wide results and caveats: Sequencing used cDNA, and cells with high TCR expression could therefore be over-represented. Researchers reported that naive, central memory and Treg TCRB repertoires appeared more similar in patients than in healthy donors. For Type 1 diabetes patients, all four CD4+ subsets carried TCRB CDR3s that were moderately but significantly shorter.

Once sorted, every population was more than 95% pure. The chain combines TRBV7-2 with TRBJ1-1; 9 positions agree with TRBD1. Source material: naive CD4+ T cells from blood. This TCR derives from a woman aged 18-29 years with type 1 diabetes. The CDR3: CASRQGGDTEAFF. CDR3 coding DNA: TGTGCCAGCCGACAGGGGGGGGACACTGAAGCTTTCTTT.